This T cell receptor (beta chain) was sequenced for a study of T cell changes during pregnancy in multiple sclerosis. Libraries were prepared by immunoSEQ multiplex PCR; TCRdb keeps only in-frame clonotypes and omits some of them. Found here are nearly 80,000 clones, just over 90% of them singletons; the top ten hold around 0.21%. The CDR3 has 16 amino acids. Germline values: CDR1 SNHLY, CDR2 FYNNEI. Trimming cost V 5 bases and J 7 bases, with 23 bases left between them. This chain connects TRBV2 to TRBJ1-2; tentatively, D is TRBD1 (5 bases). The clonotype was recovered from a female donor with multiple sclerosis, enrolled in a pregnancy study. The material sequenced was CD4+ T cells from peripheral blood mononuclear cells, taken before pregnancy. DNA of the CDR3: TGTGCCAGCAGTCCCCTGGGGGGGGACCCCGGTCGTGGCTACACCTTC. Protein product: CASSPLGGDPGRGYTF.